Shown below are 16 T cell receptor beta chains from a single sample sequenced in a study of post-analysis software for immune sequencing data. TCR beta cDNA libraries included unique molecular identifiers. TCRdb reanalysed the PCR reads using MiXCR and keeps one entry per CDR3 protein. The data show about 430,000 distinct CDR3 sequences, roughly 38% seen once. Overall study results and limits: A handful of TRBV segments were significantly more frequent in patients than in controls. TRBV5-6, TRBV5-1 and TRBV20-1 were among these segments.

These TCRs are of unknown antigen specificity. The specimen sequenced was blood. Receptors were obtained from a girl aged 2 to 10 with multiple sclerosis.

On this clonotype itself: A read error may be the cause here, since a much bigger clone is one base away. Likely a read error: the CDR3 ends without its conserved phenylalanine or tryptophan. CDR3 sequence reads: CASSLETGSGHNEQFS. CDR3 sequence (DNA): TGTGCCAGCAGCTTAGAGACAGGGTCCGGACACAATGAGCAGTTCTCC. The V and J genes are TRBV7-9 and TRBJ2-1; 7 nucleotides line up with TRBD1. The germline gives CDR1 SEHNR, CDR2 FQNEAQ (reference sequence). Trimming at V came to 1 base and at J to 5 bases, leaving 8 bases not matched to a gene. The CDR3 is 16 amino acids.

This clonotype showed up just a few times. The chain joins TRBV5-6 to TRBJ2-1, with TRBD2 as a possible D gene (5 bases). The germline V gene has CDR1 SGHDT and CDR2 YYEEEE. CDR3 length equals 12 residues. The ends were cut back, 4 bases at V and 7 bases at J, with 9 bases in the middle. In DNA, the CDR3 is TGTGCCAGCAGCAAACTAGGTAATGAGCAGTTCTTC. Its translation: CASSKLGNEQFF.

This clonotype was recorded a few times. This sequence joins TRBV5-1 and TRBJ2-7; D is undetermined. Trimming shortened V by 4 bases and J by 3 bases, and 11 bases separated the two germline ends. This CDR3 has 13 amino acids. Germline CDR1 and CDR2: SGHRS and YFSETQ. CDR3 amino acids: CASSLDRHYEQYF. The DNA of the CDR3 is TGCGCCAGCAGCCTGGACCGGCACTACGAGCAGTACTTC.

The chain has TRBV29-1 and TRBJ2-1; TRBD2 matches at 7 bases. Germline loops: CDR1 SQVTM, CDR2 ANQGSEA. The CDR3 extends over 14 amino acids. Trimming at V came to 2 bases and at J to 4 bases, leaving 5 bases not matched to a gene. The CDR3 here is CSVEQLAAYNEQFF. The CDR3 DNA sequence: TGCAGCGTTGAACAGCTAGCGGCTTACAATGAGCAGTTCTTC.

The genes are TRBV20-1 and TRBJ1-2, with a possible D match to TRBD1 (6 bases). The CDR3 length is 13 residues. V gave up 3 bases and J gave up 8 bases, with 16 bases separating them. The germline gives CDR1 DFQATT, CDR2 SNEGSKA (reference sequence). The CDR3 spells CSARDSQTSGYTF. The CDR3 region has the DNA TGCAGTGCTAGGGACAGCCAAACATCCGGCTACACCTTC.

The V gene is TRBV20-1, the J gene TRBJ2-5, with a weak D call TRBD2 (7 bases). CDR1 and CDR2 from the germline V gene are DFQATT and SNEGSKA (reference sequence). The V gene lost 0 bases and the J gene lost 11 bases, with 19 bases spanning the gap. This CDR3 spans 14 amino acids. The CDR3 DNA follows: TGCAGTGCTAGAGAGGGGGCGGGAGTGAATGAGCAGTACTTC. This sequence encodes CSAREGAGVNEQYF.

This chain uses TRBV6-2 or TRBV6-3 with TRBJ2-7; D may correspond to TRBD1 or TRBD2 (5 bases each). The ends were cut back, 1 base at V and 2 bases at J, with 6 bases in the middle. This CDR3 is built from 13 residues. The germline V gene encodes CDR1 MNHEY and CDR2 SVGEGT. CDR3 in DNA: TGTGCCAGCAGTTACTTGGGGGCCTACGAGCAGTACTTC. As protein: CASSYLGAYEQYF.

The V and J genes are TRBV2 and TRBJ1-2, with no clear D. Germline loops: CDR1 SNHLY, CDR2 FYNNEI. V shed 4 bases and J shed 3 bases, with 9 bases lying between them. The CDR3 has 13 residues. The CDR3 reads CASSVFEDYGYTF. The DNA for the CDR3 is TGTGCCAGCAGTGTTTTTGAGGACTATGGCTACACCTTC.

V and J are TRBV11-2 and TRBJ1-1; no firm D call. The CDR3 consists of 13 residues. Trimming shortened V by 8 bases and J by 4 bases, and 14 bases separated the two germline ends. The germline V gene encodes CDR1 SGHAT and CDR2 FQNNGV. In DNA form, the CDR3 reads TGTGCCAGCGCAATACCAGAGGGCACTGAAGCTTTCTTT. It is translated as CASAIPEGTEAFF.

The V and J genes are TRBV9 and TRBJ2-5, with D possibly matching TRBD1 (6 bases). From germline, CDR1 is SGDLS and CDR2 YYNGEE. The CDR3 loop spans 13 amino acids. With 5 bases removed from V and 1 base from J, the gap between germline ends came to 9 bases. CDR3 in amino acids: CASSTGIQETQYF. CDR3 in DNA: TGTGCCAGCAGTACAGGGATCCAAGAGACCCAGTACTTC.

This clonotype was counted between two and nine times. The V and J genes are TRBV29-1 and TRBJ2-7; either TRBD1 or TRBD2 may fit D (6 bases each). Germline CDR1 SQVTM, CDR2 ANQGSEA. This CDR3 is built from 15 residues. V was clipped by 4 bases and J by 3 bases, with 19 bases between them. The CDR3 DNA sequence: TGCAGCGTTGGATTCGGGGGCGGAGGCTTCTACGAGCAGTACTTC. Its protein is CSVGFGGGGFYEQYF.

The chain employs TRBV28 and TRBJ1-4; weak D call: TRBD1 (6 bases). This CDR3 contains 15 residues. Germline V gene data show CDR1 as MDHEN and CDR2 as SYDVKM. Trimming shortened V by 7 bases and J by 7 bases, and 19 bases separated the two germline ends. DNA of the CDR3: TGTGCCAGCAACCAACGACAGGCCGGAAGTGAAAAACTGTTTTTT. It translates to CASNQRQAGSEKLFF.

The J gene is TRBJ1-2, the V gene TRBV20-1, with D possibly matching TRBD1 (5 bases). V gave up 2 bases and J gave up 7 bases, with 20 bases separating them. Germline V gene sequence: CDR1 DFQATT, CDR2 SNEGSKA (reference sequence). The CDR3 runs 15 residues. Here the CDR3 reads CSARKVGEGYGGYTF. The DNA of the CDR3 is TGCAGTGCTAGAAAGGTCGGGGAGGGGTATGGTGGCTACACCTTC.

This clonotype has ten or more counts. The rearrangement uses TRBV28 and TRBJ2-1; the D is unclear. Germline lookup yields CDR1 MDHEN and CDR2 SYDVKM. The CDR3 covers 15 residues. V shed 11 bases and J shed 7 bases, with 24 bases lying between them. The CDR3 loop reads CAGGPGKWDGNEQFF. As DNA, the CDR3 is TGTGCCGGTGGTCCGGGTAAATGGGATGGGAATGAGCAGTTCTTC.

The chain recombines TRBV4-3 with TRBJ2-4; D could derive from TRBD1 or TRBD2 (6 bases each). The germline V and J ends were trimmed by 0 bases and 6 bases, with 15 bases remaining between them. The length of the CDR3 is 16 residues. CDR1 and CDR2 (germline): LGHNA, YSLEER. CDR3 sequence: CASSQDEGEAANIQYF. CDR3 sequence (DNA): TGCGCCAGCAGCCAAGATGAGGGGGAGGCCGCAAACATTCAGTACTTC.

The chain links TRBV20-1 to TRBJ2-7; perhaps D is TRBD1 or TRBD2 (6 bases each). The CDR3 has 13 amino acids. Germline-derived CDR1 and CDR2 are DFQATT and SNEGSKA (reference sequence). CDR3 DNA: TGCAGCTCACGGGGGACATACACCTACGAGCAGTACTTC. Amino acid sequence: CSSRGTYTYEQYF.